This T cell receptor beta chain came from a study of CD8+ T cells in alopecia areata. Study information: Tofacitinib administration to treated patients was oral, at 5 to 10 mg twice daily.

Treatment defined: oral pan-JAK inhibitor, 5-10 mg twice daily. Peripheral blood and lesional scalp punch biopsies were taken from alopecia areata patients. This CDR3 is built from 14 residues. V lost 6 bases to trimming and J lost 8 bases, with 19 bases between them. The germline gives CDR1 SGHDN, CDR2 FVKESK. cDNA reverse transcribed from extracted RNA served as the sequencing template. Profiling relied on immunoSEQ multiplex PCR, and the TCRdb table lists in-frame clones only, not all of them. Of more than 100,000 clones listed, 50% to 55% are singletons. The V gene is TRBV14, the J gene TRBJ1-2; D may be TRBD1 (6 bases). The input for sequencing was CD4+ T cells sorted from blood, taken at week 4, from a patient treated with tofacitinib. This TCR was recovered from a human donor with alopecia areata. CDR3 DNA: TGTGCCAGCAGTCCCGCCGTAGGGGGGCACGGCTACACCTTC. This translates into CASSPAVGGHGYTF.